This paragraph reports one T cell receptor beta chain. The V end was cut by 2 bases, the J end by 7 bases, with 10 bases between. Germline assignment: CDR1 SGHKS and CDR2 YYEKEE (reference sequence). The CDR3 length is 14 residues. The sample originates from a study of cytomegalovirus exposure and HLA in healthy donors. The PCR ran on 60 Vbeta and 13 Jbeta primers. Using immunoSEQ multiplex PCR, the repertoire was profiled, and TCRdb retains in-frame clones only, with some absent. There are around 140,000 clones in the sample; more than 75% occur only once, and around 2.9% lies in the top ten. The sequencing input was PBMCs. The source of this sequence is a female donor in good health and CMV-seronegative. The chain combines TRBV5-5 with TRBJ1-6; possibly TRBD1 for D (5 bases). CDR3 DNA: TGTGCCAGCAGCTTAGGGGCAGAAAATTCACCCCTCCACTTT. It is translated as CASSLGAENSPLHF.